The 11 T cell receptor beta chains in this list originate from one sample, sequenced in a study of CD8 T cells in Susac syndrome. RNA totalling 0.5 to 1 ug underwent reverse transcription with random hexamers. TCRdb ran MiXCR on the immunoSEQ multiplex PCR reads and lists one entry per CDR3 protein. The table lists around 270,000 distinct CDR3 sequences, approximately 85% of them singletons. The sequenced sample was CD8+ T cells from PBMCs. These receptors were taken from a human donor with multiple sclerosis.

The chain carries TRBV7-9 and TRBJ2-7; D remains ambiguous. Germline V gives CDR1 SEHNR, CDR2 FQNEAQ (reference sequence). The CDR3 loop spans 15 amino acids. V gave up 1 base and J gave up 1 base, with 11 bases separating them. The chain's CDR3 is CASSLVGSYSYEQYF. CDR3 bases: TGTGCCAGCAGCTTAGTAGGAAGTTATTCCTACGAGCAGTACTTC.

The chain is built from TRBV13 and TRBJ1-1; TRBD1 is a possible D gene (5 bases). Germline V CDR1 and CDR2: PRHDT, FYEKMQ (reference sequence). The ends were cut back, 5 bases at V and 2 bases at J, with 15 bases in the middle. The CDR3 is 15 residues long. The CDR3: CASSTDAGGNTEAFF. CDR3 nucleotide sequence: TGTGCCAGCAGCACCGACGCCGGGGGAAACACTGAAGCTTTCTTT.

The chain combines TRBV10-3 with TRBJ2-2; 11 bases map to TRBD1. Germline assignment: CDR1 ENHRY and CDR2 SYGVKD. V gave up 0 bases and J gave up 3 bases; unmatched junction bases: 0. There are 16 residues in the CDR3. The CDR3: CAISESGQGDTGELFF. CDR3 DNA: TGTGCCATCAGTGAGTCGGGACAGGGGGACACCGGGGAGCTGTTTTTT.

The sample holds one count of this clonotype. The genes are TRBV23-1 and TRBJ1-5; D may be TRBD1 (6 bases). TRBV23-1 falls under the ORF class, with uncertain function. The CDR3 is 15 residues long. V lost 4 bases, J lost 1 base, and 11 bases lay in between. CDR3 nucleotides: TGCGCCAGCAGTCTTCCAGGGGCCAGCAATCAGCCCCAGCATTTT. This sequence encodes CASSLPGASNQPQHF.

This clonotype was counted only a few times. The V call is TRBV30, the J call TRBJ1-2, with 9 bases identical to TRBD1. Germline CDR1 is GTSNPN and CDR2 is SVGIG (reference sequence). The CDR3 sequence is 16 residues long. V was clipped by 7 bases and J by 4 bases; unmatched bases: 16. The CDR3: CAFARGQGTPTYGYTF. CDR3 bases: TGTGCCTTTGCTCGGGGACAGGGTACCCCAACCTATGGCTACACCTTC. The complete variable domain, with remaining parts taken from reference TRBV30 and TRBJ1-2, reads SQTIHQWPATLVQPVGSPLSLECTVEGTSNPNLYWYRQAAGRGLQLLFYSVGIGQISSEVPQNLSASRPQDRQFILSSKKLLLSDSGFYLCAFARGQGTPTYGYTFGSGTRLTVV.

The chain links TRBV14 to TRBJ2-2; 7 nucleotides match TRBD2. The V segment lost 4 bases and the J segment 17 bases; nucleotides outside the gene matches: 13. Germline assignment: CDR1 SGHDN and CDR2 FVKESK. The CDR3 loop spans 13 amino acids. CDR3 sequence: CASSLGGTGERFF. CDR3 coding DNA: TGTGCCAGCAGCCTCGGGGGGACCGGGGAGCGTTTTTTT.

The J gene is TRBJ1-2, the V gene TRBV4-3, with a weak D call TRBD1 (5 bases). V was shortened by 2 bases and J by 4 bases, with 23 bases between the two germline ends. CDR3 length equals 18 residues. Germline values: CDR1 LGHNA, CDR2 YSLEER. CDR3 sequence reads: CASSQRLFSETAVYGYTF. In DNA form, the CDR3 reads TGCGCCAGCAGCCAAAGGTTATTCTCCGAGACAGCCGTCTATGGCTACACCTTC.

The genes are TRBV7-9 and TRBJ2-7; weak D call: TRBD1 (6 bases). The CDR3 spans 15 residues. V shed 2 bases and J shed 6 bases, with 17 bases lying between them. Germline assignment: CDR1 SEHNR and CDR2 FQNEAQ (reference sequence). The CDR3: CASSLSGHTLSEQYF. CDR3 in DNA: TGTGCCAGCAGCTTATCGGGACATACGCTTAGCGAGCAGTACTTC.

V usage is TRBV11-2 and J usage is TRBJ2-3; D is undetermined. Per the germline V gene, CDR1 is SGHAT and CDR2 is FQNNGV. The CDR3 is made up of 12 amino acids. V lost 3 bases, J lost 3 bases, and 4 bases lay in between. This CDR3 is CASSFWTDTQYF. In DNA form, the CDR3 reads TGTGCCAGCAGCTTTTGGACAGATACGCAGTATTTT.

CDR3 loop: CASSLTVSAISSYNEQFF. For the CDR3, the DNA is TGTGCCAGCAGCTTAACGGTCAGCGCGATCAGCTCCTACAATGAGCAGTTCTTC. V gene TRBV7-3 combines with J gene TRBJ2-1; no clear D gene. The CDR3 extends over 18 amino acids. Trimming pared 0 bases from V and 0 bases from J, leaving 15 bases between. CDR1 and CDR2 from the germline V gene are SGHTA and FQGTGA.

This chain joins TRBV19 and TRBJ2-2; D is uncertain. Germline values: CDR1 LNHDA, CDR2 SQIVND (reference sequence). V lost 8 bases to trimming and J lost 2 bases, with 6 bases between them. This CDR3 has 12 amino acids. This chain's CDR3 is CASFQNTGELFF. CDR3 bases: TGTGCCAGTTTCCAAAACACCGGGGAGCTGTTTTTT.